Shown below are 27 T cell receptor beta chains from a single sample sequenced in a study of T-cell memory formation after mild COVID-19. Each CDR3 protein is one row after TCRdb ran MiXCR on the 5' RACE reads. The table shows more than 110,000 distinct CDR3 sequences, with about 25% occurring only once. Sequencing was carried out using PBMCs or a T cell subset sorted from them (not recorded which). The receptors were gathered from an adult woman who had mild COVID-19 (a few samples of this study predate the infection). Cell type and time point are not known.

V is TRBV20-1 and J is TRBJ2-3; D is ambiguous. Between the trimmed V and J ends, which lost 0 bases and 2 bases, there was a span of 9 bases. This CDR3 has 14 residues. Germline values: CDR1 DFQATT, CDR2 SNEGSKA (reference sequence). In DNA, the CDR3 is TGCAGTGCTAGAGATTGGGGTCCCACAGATACGCAGTATTTT. Protein sequence: CSARDWGPTDTQYF.

The chain recombines TRBV12-3 or TRBV12-4 with TRBJ2-3; no firm D call. With 5 bases removed from V and 4 bases from J, the gap between germline ends came to 19 bases. The CDR3 has 16 residues. The CDR3, as DNA: TGTGCCAGCAGTAGTACCGAACAACTCAGCCCAGATACGCAGTATTTT. Protein product: CASSSTEQLSPDTQYF.

This chain connects TRBV7-8 to TRBJ2-5; 8 bases agree with TRBD2. With 6 bases clipped from V and 2 bases from J, the junction kept 14 bases outside the gene matches. This CDR3 contains 17 residues. CDR1 SGHVS and CDR2 FQNEAQ come from the germline V gene. Written as DNA, the CDR3 is TGTGCCAGCAGTGATCCTAGCGGGCCGACGGTTCAAGAGACCCAGTACTTC. Its protein is CASSDPSGPTVQETQYF.

V usage is TRBV27 and J usage is TRBJ1-5; the match to TRBD1 covers 9 bases. The junction had 5 bases not matched to a gene; V was cut back by 4 bases and J by 4 bases. From germline, CDR1 is MNHEY and CDR2 SMNVEV (reference sequence). The CDR3 extends over 15 amino acids. This CDR3 reads CASSYQGTGNQPQHF. CDR3 sequence (DNA): TGTGCCAGCAGTTATCAAGGGACAGGGAATCAGCCCCAGCATTTT.

This clonotype was recorded a few times. The chain employs TRBV7-9 and TRBJ1-3; D is undetermined. The CDR3 has 20 amino acids. V dropped 5 bases and J dropped 0 bases, with 26 bases sitting between them. The germline CDR1 and CDR2 sequences are SEHNR and FQNEAQ (reference sequence). CDR3 region: CASSQTHNPLFQYSGNTIYF. CDR3 DNA: TGTGCCAGCAGCCAGACCCATAACCCACTATTTCAGTACTCTGGAAACACCATATATTTT.

V and J are TRBV7-9 and TRBJ2-1, with TRBD1 matching over 7 bases. This CDR3 comprises 14 residues. Unmatched junction bases numbered 9, after V lost 5 bases and J lost 8 bases. CDR1 SEHNR and CDR2 FQNEAQ come from the germline V gene (reference sequence). This CDR3 reads CASSPPDRAHEQFF. In DNA, the CDR3 is TGTGCCAGCAGCCCACCTGACAGGGCTCATGAGCAGTTCTTC.

This clonotype was observed a handful of times. The chain combines TRBV5-1 with TRBJ1-1; the match to TRBD1 covers 10 bases. V was clipped by 0 bases and J by 0 bases; unmatched bases: 5. Germline V gene data show CDR1 as SGHRS and CDR2 as YFSETQ. This CDR3 comprises 17 residues. The chain's CDR3 is CASSLVGTGEMNTEAFF. In DNA form, the CDR3 reads TGCGCCAGCAGCTTGGTTGGGACAGGGGAGATGAACACTGAAGCTTTCTTT.

This chain links TRBV20-1 with TRBJ2-1, with TRBD1 identical over 10 bases. CDR1 and CDR2 from the germline V gene are DFQATT and SNEGSKA (reference sequence). CDR3 size: 16 residues. J was trimmed by 6 bases and V by 6 bases; bases with no gene match: 14. DNA of the CDR3: TGCAGTGCACACATTCCGGGACAGGGGATCTCCAATGAGCAGTTCTTC. Amino acids: CSAHIPGQGISNEQFF.

A single count supports this clonotype. This chain connects TRBV27 to TRBJ1-2; a weak D match, TRBD1 (5 bases). The CDR3 totals 15 residues. The ends were cut back, 0 bases at V and 8 bases at J, with 16 bases in the middle. Germline-derived CDR1 and CDR2 are MNHEY and SMNVEV (reference sequence). CDR3 bases: TGTGCCAGCAGTTTATCGCTAGGGGCCCCTGAGGGCTACACCTTC. Translated: CASSLSLGAPEGYTF.

This clonotype was detected only a few times. V usage is TRBV10-3 and J usage is TRBJ2-3; D call uncertain. Per the germline V gene, CDR1 is ENHRY and CDR2 is SYGVKD. The CDR3 is made up of 13 amino acids. Trimming shortened V by 3 bases and J by 5 bases, and 9 bases separated the two germline ends. CDR3 region: CAISDQLGDTQYF. DNA for the CDR3: TGTGCCATCAGTGATCAGTTGGGAGATACGCAGTATTTT.

There are a few counts of this clonotype. The chain carries TRBV5-1 and TRBJ2-7; 8 nucleotides agree with TRBD1. Trimming at V came to 4 bases and at J to 0 bases, leaving 9 bases not matched to a gene. Germline V gene sequence: CDR1 SGHRS, CDR2 YFSETQ. CDR3 length: 16 residues. CDR3: CASSDPGTGASYEQYF. The DNA for the CDR3 is TGCGCCAGCAGCGATCCCGGGACAGGTGCCTCCTACGAGCAGTACTTC.

The rearrangement joins TRBV20-1 to TRBJ2-7; the D call may be TRBD1 or TRBD2 (5 bases each). CDR1 DFQATT and CDR2 SNEGSKA come from the germline V gene (reference sequence). V dropped 1 base and J dropped 2 bases, with 21 bases sitting between them. The CDR3 is made up of 17 amino acids. Here the CDR3 reads CSARGALFRDQTYEQYF. The CDR3 DNA reads TGCAGTGCTAGAGGGGCCTTATTCCGGGACCAGACCTACGAGCAGTACTTC.

The CDR3 here is CASSQEGSKNIQYF. The DNA of the CDR3 is TGCGCCAGCAGCCAAGAAGGGTCCAAAAACATTCAGTACTTC. The chain has TRBV4-1 and TRBJ2-4; D remains unclear. V lost 0 bases to trimming and J lost 2 bases, with 5 bases between them. The germline CDR1 and CDR2 sequences are MGHRA and YSYEKL. CDR3 size: 14 residues.

The chain recombines TRBV7-2 with TRBJ2-7; D remains ambiguous. Germline-derived CDR1 and CDR2 are SGHTA and FQGNSA. The CDR3 is 16 amino acids. Between the trimmed V and J ends, which lost 5 bases and 1 base, there was a span of 18 bases. The DNA for the CDR3 is TGTGCCAGCAGCCCAACGACAATCCGCGAATCCTACGAGCAGTACTTC. Its translation: CASSPTTIRESYEQYF.

The chain employs TRBV20-1 and TRBJ2-7; D remains ambiguous. The CDR3 covers 9 residues. Germline-derived CDR1 and CDR2 are DFQATT and SNEGSKA (reference sequence). Deletions cut 6 bases from V and 5 bases from J, with 5 bases between. Here the CDR3 reads CSAGNEQYF. In DNA, the CDR3 is TGCAGTGCGGGGAACGAGCAGTACTTC.

The chain has TRBV7-9 and TRBJ1-2, with 10 bases identical to TRBD1. The V and J ends lost 4 bases and 2 bases, in that order; junction bases with no gene match: 10. In germline, CDR1 is SEHNR, CDR2 FQNEAQ (reference sequence). This CDR3 contains 17 residues. The CDR3 bases are TGTGCCAGCAGCTCATATGACAGGGGGCTCTCCAACTATGGCTACACCTTC. Encoded protein: CASSSYDRGLSNYGYTF.

The gene calls are TRBV19 and TRBJ2-1; D not resolved. Germline CDR1 reads LNHDA; CDR2 reads SQIVND (reference sequence). The CDR3 loop spans 14 amino acids. The V end lost 5 bases, the J end lost 9 bases, and 17 bases lay between the germline ends. CDR3 sequence: CASSASDRRSEQFF. The CDR3 bases are TGTGCCAGTAGTGCCTCGGACCGCCGGAGTGAGCAGTTCTTC.

V and J are TRBV6-5 and TRBJ1-2, with D unresolved. Germline V gene lookup returns CDR1 MNHEY and CDR2 SVGAGI. The CDR3 spans 14 residues. Trimming removed 0 bases at V and 3 bases at J, with 8 bases between. The CDR3 sequence: CASSYSAEDYGYTF. The CDR3, as DNA: TGTGCCAGCAGTTACTCGGCCGAGGACTATGGCTACACCTTC.

V gene TRBV12-3 or TRBV12-4 combines with J gene TRBJ2-3; D call uncertain. The CDR3 is 14 residues long. V was shortened by 2 bases and J by 1 base, with 7 bases between the two germline ends. The CDR3 DNA reads TGTGCCAGCAGTTTAAGGCCTGGCACAGATACGCAGTATTTT. It specifies CASSLRPGTDTQYF.

The rearrangement links TRBV7-6 to TRBJ2-5; a weak D match, TRBD2 (6 bases). The germline V gene has CDR1 SGHVS and CDR2 FNYEAQ. Trimming took 0 bases from V and 4 from J, leaving 15 bases between them. There are 16 residues in the CDR3. The CDR3 sequence is CASSLARGGVLETQYF. The CDR3 DNA follows: TGTGCCAGCAGCTTAGCCAGAGGAGGGGTTTTAGAGACCCAGTACTTC.

This clonotype has more than one count but fewer than ten. The V and J genes are TRBV7-6 and TRBJ2-3, with D uncertain. CDR1 and CDR2 from the germline V gene are SGHVS and FNYEAQ. V lost 5 bases and J lost 2, with 11 bases in between. The CDR3 covers 14 residues. CDR3 loop: CASSQGPDTDTQYF. CDR3 nucleotides: TGTGCCAGCAGCCAAGGGCCCGACACAGATACGCAGTATTTT.

In its sample, this clonotype was seen a few times. This chain uses TRBV7-3 with TRBJ1-1; perhaps TRBD1 as D (5 bases). With 6 bases removed from V and 1 base from J, the gap between germline ends came to 9 bases. The CDR3 is 13 residues long. Germline V lookup: CDR1 SGHTA, CDR2 FQGTGA. CDR3 bases: TGTGCCAGCAGGGATGGGGGGAACACTGAAGCTTTCTTT. Amino acids: CASRDGGNTEAFF.

This clonotype occurred a few times. The chain uses TRBV5-5 and TRBJ2-5, with 9 bases lining up with TRBD2. Germline CDR1 reads SGHKS; CDR2 reads YYEKEE (reference sequence). The V segment lost 0 bases and the J segment 3 bases; nucleotides outside the gene matches: 12. CDR3 length: 18 amino acids. CDR3 amino acids: CASSLAASGTSTKETQYF. The CDR3 DNA is TGTGCCAGCAGCTTGGCGGCTAGCGGGACCTCGACAAAAGAGACCCAGTACTTC.

The V call is TRBV10-1, the J call TRBJ2-5, with D hard to call. The V end was cut by 4 bases, the J end by 5 bases, with 11 bases between. Germline V CDR1 and CDR2: WNHNN, SYGVQD (reference sequence). This CDR3 is built from 13 residues. The CDR3 DNA reads TGCGCCAGCAGTGGGAGTCGGACGGAGACCCAGTACTTC. Translating gives CASSGSRTETQYF.

This clonotype has only a few counts. This rearrangement joins TRBV24-1 to TRBJ1-1; possible D gene TRBD1, 5 bases. Germline V gene sequence: CDR1 KGHDR, CDR2 SFDVKD. The CDR3 consists of 17 residues. V was shortened by 3 bases and J by 4 bases, with 20 bases between the two germline ends. CDR3: CATSDVPAAGGSTEAFF. CDR3 in DNA: TGTGCCACCAGTGATGTCCCGGCCGCCGGGGGGTCCACTGAAGCTTTCTTT.

This clonotype was observed a few times. J is TRBJ2-5 and V is TRBV7-3; a weak D match, TRBD2 (6 bases). This CDR3 has 16 residues. Germline V lookup: CDR1 SGHTA, CDR2 FQGTGA. V dropped 7 bases and J dropped 0 bases, with 18 bases sitting between them. Written as DNA, the CDR3 is TGTGCCAGCACGGGACTGCGGAAACCGTACCAAGAGACCCAGTACTTC. Its translation is CASTGLRKPYQETQYF.

The rearrangement uses TRBV7-9 and TRBJ1-2; D is undetermined. Germline V gives CDR1 SEHNR, CDR2 FQNEAQ (reference sequence). Deletions cut 4 bases from V and 6 bases from J, with 18 bases between. This CDR3 comprises 15 residues. As DNA, the CDR3 is TGTGCCAGCAGCTGGGAATCAGGAGGTCTGGATGGCTACACCTTC. Its translation: CASSWESGGLDGYTF. The whole variable domain, remainder taken from reference TRBV7-9 and TRBJ1-2, is DTGVSQNPRHKITKRGQNVTFRCDPISEHNRLYWYRQTLGQGPEFLTYFQNEAQLEKSRLLSDRFSAERPKGSFSTLEIQRTEQGDSAMYLCASSWESGGLDGYTFGSGTRLTVV.